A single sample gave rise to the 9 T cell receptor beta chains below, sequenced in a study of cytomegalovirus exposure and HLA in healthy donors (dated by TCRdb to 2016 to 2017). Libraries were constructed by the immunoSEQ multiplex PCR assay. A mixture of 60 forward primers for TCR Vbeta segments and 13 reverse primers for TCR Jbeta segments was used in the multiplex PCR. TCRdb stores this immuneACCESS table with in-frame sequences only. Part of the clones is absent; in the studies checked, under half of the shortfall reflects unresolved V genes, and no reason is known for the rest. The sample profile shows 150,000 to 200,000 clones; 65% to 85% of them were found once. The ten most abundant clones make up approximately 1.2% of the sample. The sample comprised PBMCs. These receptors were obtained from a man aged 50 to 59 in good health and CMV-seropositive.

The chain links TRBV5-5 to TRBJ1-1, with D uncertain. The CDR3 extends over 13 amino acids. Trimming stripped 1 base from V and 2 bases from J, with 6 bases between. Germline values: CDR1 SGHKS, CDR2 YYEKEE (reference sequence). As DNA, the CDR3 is TGTGCCAGCAGCTTGCTTCTCAACACTGAAGCTTTCTTT. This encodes CASSLLLNTEAFF.

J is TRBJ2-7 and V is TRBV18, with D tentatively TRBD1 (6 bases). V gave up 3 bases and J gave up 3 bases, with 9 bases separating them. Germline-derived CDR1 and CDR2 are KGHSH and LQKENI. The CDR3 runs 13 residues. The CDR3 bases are TGTGCCAGCTCACCGGCCAGGGGCTACGAGCAGTACTTC. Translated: CASSPARGYEQYF. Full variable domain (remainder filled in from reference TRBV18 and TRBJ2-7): NAGVMQNPRHLVRRRGQEARLRCSPMKGHSHVYWYRQLPEEGLKFMVYLQKENIIDESGMPKERFSAEFPKEGPSILRIQQVVRGDSAAYFCASSPARGYEQYFGPGTRLTVT.

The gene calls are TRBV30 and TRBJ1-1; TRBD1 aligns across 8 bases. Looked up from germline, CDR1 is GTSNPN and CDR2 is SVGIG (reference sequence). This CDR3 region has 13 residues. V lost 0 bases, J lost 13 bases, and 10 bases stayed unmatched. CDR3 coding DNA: TGTGCCTGGAGTGTAGGAACAGGGGGTAAGGTTTTCTTT. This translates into CAWSVGTGGKVFF.

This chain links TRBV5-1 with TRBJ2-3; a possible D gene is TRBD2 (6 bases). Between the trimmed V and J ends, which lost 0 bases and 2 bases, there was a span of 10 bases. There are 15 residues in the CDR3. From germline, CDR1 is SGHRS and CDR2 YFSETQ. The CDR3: CASSLDGGATDTQYF. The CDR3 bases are TGCGCCAGCAGCTTGGACGGCGGGGCCACAGATACGCAGTATTTT.

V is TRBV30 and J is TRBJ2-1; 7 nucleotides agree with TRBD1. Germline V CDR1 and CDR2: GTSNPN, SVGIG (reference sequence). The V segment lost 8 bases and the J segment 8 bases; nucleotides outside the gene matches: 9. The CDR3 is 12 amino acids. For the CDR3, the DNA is TGTGCCGGAATTAGACAGGGCTATGAGCAGTTCTTC. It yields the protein CAGIRQGYEQFF.

The CDR3 sequence: CAWSVRQLYGYTF. As DNA, the CDR3 is TGTGCCTGGAGTGTAAGACAGCTCTATGGCTACACCTTC. The chain joins TRBV30 to TRBJ1-2; D possibly corresponds to TRBD1 (5 bases). Germline CDR1 is GTSNPN and CDR2 is SVGIG (reference sequence). V gave up 0 bases and J gave up 4 bases, with 9 bases separating them. The CDR3 has 13 amino acids.

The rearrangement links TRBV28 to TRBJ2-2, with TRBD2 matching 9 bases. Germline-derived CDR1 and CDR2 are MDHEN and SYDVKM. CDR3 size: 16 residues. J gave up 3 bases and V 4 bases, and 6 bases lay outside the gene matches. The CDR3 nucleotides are TGTGCCAGCAGTTCCACCAGGACTAGCGACACCGGGGAGCTGTTTTTT. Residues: CASSSTRTSDTGELFF.

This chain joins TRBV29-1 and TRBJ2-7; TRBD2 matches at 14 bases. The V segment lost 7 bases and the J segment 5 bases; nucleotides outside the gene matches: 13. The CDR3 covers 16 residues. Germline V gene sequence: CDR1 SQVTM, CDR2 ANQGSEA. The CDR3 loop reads CSAKQGLAGEIDEQYF. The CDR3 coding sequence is TGCAGCGCAAAACAGGGACTAGCGGGAGAAATCGACGAGCAGTACTTC.

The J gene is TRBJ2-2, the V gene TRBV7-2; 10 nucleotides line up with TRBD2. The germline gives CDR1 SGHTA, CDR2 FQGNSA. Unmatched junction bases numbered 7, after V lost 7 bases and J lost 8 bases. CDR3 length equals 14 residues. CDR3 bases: TGTGCCAGCACCATAAGCGGGAGGGGGGGGGAGCTGTTTTTT. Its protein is CASTISGRGGELFF.